These 17 T cell receptor beta chains were all obtained from the same sample, sequenced in a study of response to subunit inactivated influenza vaccine. TCRdb analysed the RT-PCR reads with MiXCR anew, one entry per CDR3 protein. The profile covers hundreds of thousands of distinct CDR3 sequences, with about 11% appearing a single time and 10% to 13% taken by the ten largest. The sequenced sample was PBMCs from blood, obtained on the day of vaccination. The receptor set was obtained from a man aged 45-65 years who received an inactivated influenza vaccine.

V usage is TRBV9 and J usage is TRBJ2-3, with 9 bases that match TRBD2. This CDR3 contains 16 residues. Germline CDR1 SGDLS, CDR2 YYNGEE. After removal of 0 bases from V and 4 bases from J, the junction contained 6 bases not matched to a gene. The CDR3 DNA is TGTGCCAGCAGCGTAGCCGCGGGGGGGATTCCAGATACGCAGTATTTT. This encodes CASSVAAGGIPDTQYF.

The chain joins TRBV7-2 to TRBJ2-7; TRBD2 matches at 12 bases. This CDR3 is built from 17 residues. CDR1 SGHTA and CDR2 FQGNSA come from the germline V gene. Unmatched junction bases numbered 17, after V lost 5 bases and J lost 9 bases. The CDR3 coding sequence is TGTGCCAGCAGCCCTCAGGGTCTAGCGGGGGGGGTACTAGGGCAGTACTTC. It specifies CASSPQGLAGGVLGQYF.

This clonotype came up a few times. The V gene is TRBV4-2, the J gene TRBJ1-5, with D unclear. The germline V gene has CDR1 LGHNA and CDR2 YNFKEQ. The CDR3 runs 16 residues. Trimming shortened V by 1 base and J by 5 bases, and 15 bases separated the two germline ends. This chain's CDR3 is CASSQGPRWEHQPQHF. The CDR3 bases are TGTGCCAGCAGCCAAGGGCCCCGATGGGAGCATCAGCCCCAGCATTTT.

This clonotype has more than one count but fewer than ten. The gene calls are TRBV29-1 and TRBJ1-2; possibly TRBD1 for D (5 bases). The CDR3 runs 12 residues. Germline V gene data show CDR1 as SQVTM and CDR2 as ANQGSEA. The germline V and J ends were trimmed by 6 bases and 5 bases, with 13 bases remaining between them. CDR3 sequence reads: CSVDSGGYGYTF. The CDR3 nucleotides read TGCAGCGTCGACAGTGGGGGATATGGCTACACCTTC.

This clonotype came up many times. This chain joins TRBV7-6 and TRBJ1-1, with a possible D match to TRBD1 (5 bases). The CDR3 loop spans 17 amino acids. Trimming took 0 bases from V and 1 from J, leaving 15 bases between them. Germline-derived CDR1 and CDR2 are SGHVS and FNYEAQ. This CDR3 reads CASSLAGGFSGNTEAFF. The CDR3 DNA reads as TGTGCCAGCAGCTTAGCCGGGGGGTTCTCGGGGAACACTGAAGCTTTCTTT.

This clonotype was counted only a few times. The chain recombines TRBV7-9 with TRBJ1-1, with unresolved D. The CDR3 sequence is 14 residues long. Germline V lookup: CDR1 SEHNR, CDR2 FQNEAQ (reference sequence). The V gene lost 5 bases and the J gene lost 3 bases, with 13 bases spanning the gap. In nucleotides, the CDR3 is TGTGCCAGCAGCACCCCATCTGGGGACACTGAAGCTTTCTTT. This codes for CASSTPSGDTEAFF.

The V and J genes are TRBV24-1 and TRBJ2-5, with TRBD2 identical over 11 bases. V lost 0 bases to trimming and J lost 5 bases; unmatched junction nucleotides: 4. CDR3 length: 16 residues. Germline values: CDR1 KGHDR, CDR2 SFDVKD. CDR3 nucleotides: TGTGCCACCAGTGATTTGGTAGCGGGGGGGTTGGAGACCCAGTACTTC. Protein sequence: CATSDLVAGGLETQYF.

This clonotype was counted only a few times. CDR3 coding DNA: TGTGCCAGCAGCAGGGAAGGGGGTGAAAAACTGTTTTTT. This codes for CASSREGGEKLFF. V and J are TRBV7-9 and TRBJ1-4; D perhaps matches TRBD1 (6 bases). The CDR3 sequence is 13 residues long. From germline, CDR1 is SEHNR and CDR2 FQNEAQ (reference sequence). V dropped 5 bases and J dropped 7 bases, with 11 bases sitting between them. Complete variable domain (other parts from reference TRBV7-9 and TRBJ1-4): DTGVSQNPRHKITKRGQNVTFRCDPISEHNRLYWYRQTLGQGPEFLTYFQNEAQLEKSRLLSDRFSAERPKGSFSTLEIQRTEQGDSAMYLCASSREGGEKLFFGSGTQLSVL.

This clonotype has only a few counts. The V gene is TRBV19, the J gene TRBJ1-2; D gene unclear. CDR3 size: 13 residues. Between the trimmed V and J ends, which lost 6 bases and 2 bases, there was a span of 10 bases. Germline CDR1 LNHDA, CDR2 SQIVND (reference sequence). The CDR3 region has the DNA TGTGCCAGTAGACTGGACGGCAACTATGGCTACACCTTC. As protein: CASRLDGNYGYTF.

V gene TRBV4-2 combines with J gene TRBJ2-6; D is possibly TRBD2 (5 bases). The germline V and J ends were trimmed by 1 base and 4 bases, with 5 bases remaining between them. In germline, CDR1 is LGHNA, CDR2 YNFKEQ. CDR3 length equals 14 residues. The CDR3 protein is CASSQAGGANVLTF. The CDR3 DNA sequence: TGTGCCAGCAGCCAAGCGGGGGGGGCCAACGTCCTGACTTTC.

This clonotype has more than one count but fewer than ten. The chain joins TRBV20-1 to TRBJ2-1; no clear D. Germline V gene sequence: CDR1 DFQATT, CDR2 SNEGSKA (reference sequence). CDR3 size: 13 residues. The V end lost 0 bases, the J end lost 2 bases, and 5 bases lay between the germline ends. CDR3 nucleotides: TGCAGTGCTAGAGAGCGGCCCTACAATGAGCAGTTCTTC. Its translation is CSARERPYNEQFF.

This clonotype was seen only a few times. J is TRBJ1-1 and V is TRBV27; D is unresolved. The germline CDR1 and CDR2 sequences are MNHEY and SMNVEV (reference sequence). The length of the CDR3 is 15 residues. Trimming left V 0 bases short and J 3 bases short, with 11 bases between. For the CDR3, the DNA is TGTGCCAGCAGTTTATCTTTCAGTTTAGACACTGAAGCTTTCTTT. Its protein product is CASSLSFSLDTEAFF.

The V call is TRBV6-2 or TRBV6-3, the J call TRBJ2-1; 9 bases are shared with TRBD2. This CDR3 comprises 14 residues. After removal of 7 bases from V and 6 bases from J, the junction contained 7 bases not matched to a gene. Germline lookup yields CDR1 MNHEY and CDR2 SVGEGT. This CDR3 is CASTVAGVFNEQFF. The DNA of the CDR3 is TGTGCCAGCACTGTAGCGGGAGTGTTCAATGAGCAGTTCTTC.

There are many counts of this clonotype. The chain is built from TRBV5-1 and TRBJ2-6; D is unclear. The V gene lost 1 base and the J gene lost 0 bases, with 2 bases spanning the gap. The germline V gene encodes CDR1 SGHRS and CDR2 YFSETQ. This CDR3 spans 14 amino acids. The CDR3 DNA is TGCGCCAGCAGCTTGTACTCTGGGGCCAACGTCCTGACTTTC. The encoded protein is CASSLYSGANVLTF.

This clonotype showed up just a few times. The rearrangement joins TRBV11-2 to TRBJ2-1, with 8 positions matching TRBD2. Trimming cost V 5 bases and J 7 bases; bases outside gene matches: 10. The CDR3 spans 15 residues. Germline values: CDR1 SGHAT, CDR2 FQNNGV. CDR3 DNA: TGTGCCAGCAGCATTCAAGCGGGAGCTACGAATGAGCAGTTCTTC. As protein: CASSIQAGATNEQFF. Full variable domain (missing parts from reference TRBV11-2 and TRBJ2-1): EAGVAQSPRYKIIEKRQSVAFWCNPISGHATLYWYQQILGQGPKLLIQFQNNGVVDDSQLPKDRFSAERLKGVDSTLKIQPAKLEDSAVYLCASSIQAGATNEQFFGPGTRLTVL.

The chain has TRBV29-1 and TRBJ2-1; 13 nucleotides align to TRBD2. Germline CDR1 SQVTM, CDR2 ANQGSEA. This CDR3 comprises 13 residues. The junction had 12 bases not matched to a gene; V was cut back by 7 bases and J by 15 bases. CDR3 amino acids: CSARTSGSLRGFF. CDR3 in DNA: TGCAGCGCCCGGACTAGCGGGAGCCTAAGGGGGTTCTTC.

This clonotype was recorded a few times. J is TRBJ2-1 and V is TRBV20-1; D might be TRBD2 (5 bases). The germline V and J ends were trimmed by 0 bases and 0 bases, with 12 bases remaining between them. CDR3 length equals 16 residues. Per germline, CDR1 DFQATT and CDR2 SNEGSKA (reference sequence). The CDR3 DNA follows: TGCAGTGCTAGAGATAGGGAGTCAAGCTCCTACAATGAGCAGTTCTTC. It translates to CSARDRESSSYNEQFF.